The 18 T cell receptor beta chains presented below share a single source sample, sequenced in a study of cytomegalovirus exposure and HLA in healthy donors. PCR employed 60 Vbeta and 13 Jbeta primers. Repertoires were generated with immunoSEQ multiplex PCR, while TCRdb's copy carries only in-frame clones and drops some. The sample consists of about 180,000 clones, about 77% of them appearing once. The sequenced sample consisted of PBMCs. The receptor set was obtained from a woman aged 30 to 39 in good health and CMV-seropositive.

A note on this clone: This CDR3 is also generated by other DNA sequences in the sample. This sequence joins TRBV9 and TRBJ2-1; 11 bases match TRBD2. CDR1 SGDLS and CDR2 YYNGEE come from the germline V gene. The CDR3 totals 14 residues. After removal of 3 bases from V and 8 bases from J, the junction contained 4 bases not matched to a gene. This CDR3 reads CASSASGGPDEQFF. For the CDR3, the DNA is TGTGCCAGCAGCGCTAGCGGGGGGCCGGATGAGCAGTTCTTC.

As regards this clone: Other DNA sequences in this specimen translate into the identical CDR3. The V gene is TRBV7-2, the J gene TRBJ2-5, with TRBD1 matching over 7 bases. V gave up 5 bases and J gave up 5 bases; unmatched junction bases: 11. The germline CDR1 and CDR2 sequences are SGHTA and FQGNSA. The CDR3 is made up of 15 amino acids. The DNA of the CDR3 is TGTGCCAGCAGCCTAAGGACAGGCTCTTTGGAGACCCAGTACTTC. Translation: CASSLRTGSLETQYF.

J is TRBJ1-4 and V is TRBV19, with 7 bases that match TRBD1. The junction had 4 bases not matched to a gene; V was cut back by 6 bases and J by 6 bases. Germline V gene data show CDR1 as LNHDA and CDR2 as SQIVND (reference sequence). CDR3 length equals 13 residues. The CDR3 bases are TGTGCCAGTAGCGGACAGGACCATGAAAAACTGTTTTTT. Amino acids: CASSGQDHEKLFF.

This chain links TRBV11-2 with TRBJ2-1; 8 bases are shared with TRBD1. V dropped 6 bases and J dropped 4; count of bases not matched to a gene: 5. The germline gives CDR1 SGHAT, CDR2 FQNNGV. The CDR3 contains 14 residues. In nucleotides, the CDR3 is TGTGCCAGCAGACGGGACAGGCTTTACAATGAGCAGTTCTTC. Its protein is CASRRDRLYNEQFF.

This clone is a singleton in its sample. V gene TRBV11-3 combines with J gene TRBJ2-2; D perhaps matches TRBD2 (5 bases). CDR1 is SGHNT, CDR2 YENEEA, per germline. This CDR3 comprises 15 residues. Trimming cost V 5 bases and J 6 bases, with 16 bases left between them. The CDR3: CASSPRGSVAGELFF. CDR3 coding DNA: TGTGCCAGCAGCCCCCGGGGTAGCGTAGCCGGGGAGCTGTTTTTT.

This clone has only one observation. The CDR3 coding sequence is TGTGCCAGTAGTACTGACAGGGGCACAGATACGCAGTATTTT. This encodes CASSTDRGTDTQYF. The chain has TRBV19 and TRBJ2-3; 7 bases match TRBD1. This CDR3 comprises 14 residues. V gave up 4 bases and J gave up 1 base; unmatched junction bases: 2. Germline lookup yields CDR1 LNHDA and CDR2 SQIVND (reference sequence).

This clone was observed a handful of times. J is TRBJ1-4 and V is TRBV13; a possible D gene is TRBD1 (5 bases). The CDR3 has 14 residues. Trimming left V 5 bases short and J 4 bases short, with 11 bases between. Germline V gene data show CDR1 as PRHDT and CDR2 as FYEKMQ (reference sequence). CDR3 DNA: TGTGCCAGCAGCCCAAGGGGAAGTAATGAAAAACTGTTTTTT. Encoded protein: CASSPRGSNEKLFF.

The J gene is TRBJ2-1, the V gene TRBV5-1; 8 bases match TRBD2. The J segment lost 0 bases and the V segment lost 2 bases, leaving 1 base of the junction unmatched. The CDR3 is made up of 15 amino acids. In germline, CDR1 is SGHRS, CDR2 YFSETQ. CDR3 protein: CASSLSGSSYNEQFF. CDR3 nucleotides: TGCGCCAGCAGCTTAAGCGGGAGCTCCTACAATGAGCAGTTCTTC.

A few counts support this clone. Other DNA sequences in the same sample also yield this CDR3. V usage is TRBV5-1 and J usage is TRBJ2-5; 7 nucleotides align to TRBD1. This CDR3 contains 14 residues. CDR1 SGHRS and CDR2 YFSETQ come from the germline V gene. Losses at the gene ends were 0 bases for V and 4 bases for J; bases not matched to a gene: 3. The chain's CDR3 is CASSLGGGGETQYF. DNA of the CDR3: TGCGCCAGCAGCTTGGGAGGGGGCGGAGAGACCCAGTACTTC. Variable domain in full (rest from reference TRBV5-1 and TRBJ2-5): KAGVTQTPRYLIKTRGQQVTLSCSPISGHRSVSWYQQTPGQGLQFLFEYFSETQRNKGNFPGRFSGRQFSNSRSEMNVSTLELGDSALYLCASSLGGGGETQYFGPGTRLLVL.

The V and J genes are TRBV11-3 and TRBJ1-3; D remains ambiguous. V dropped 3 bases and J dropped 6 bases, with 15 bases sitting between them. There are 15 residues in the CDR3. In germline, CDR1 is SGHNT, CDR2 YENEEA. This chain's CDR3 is CASSLAAGNVNTIYF. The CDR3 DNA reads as TGTGCCAGCAGCTTGGCGGCCGGTAATGTAAACACCATATATTTT.

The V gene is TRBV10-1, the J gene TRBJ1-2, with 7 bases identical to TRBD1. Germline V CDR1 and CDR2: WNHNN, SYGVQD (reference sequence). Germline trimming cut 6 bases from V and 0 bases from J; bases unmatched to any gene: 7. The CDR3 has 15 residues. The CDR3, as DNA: TGCGCCAGCAGCCCCGCCGGGACAGCTAACTATGGCTACACCTTC. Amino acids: CASSPAGTANYGYTF.

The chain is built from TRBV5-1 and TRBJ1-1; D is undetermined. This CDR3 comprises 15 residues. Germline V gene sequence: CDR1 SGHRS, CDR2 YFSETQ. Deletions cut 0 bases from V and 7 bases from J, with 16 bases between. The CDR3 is CASSLGSRAGSEAFF. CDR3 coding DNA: TGCGCCAGCAGCTTGGGTTCCCGTGCCGGTAGTGAAGCTTTCTTT. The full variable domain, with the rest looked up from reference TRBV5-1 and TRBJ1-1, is KAGVTQTPRYLIKTRGQQVTLSCSPISGHRSVSWYQQTPGQGLQFLFEYFSETQRNKGNFPGRFSGRQFSNSRSEMNVSTLELGDSALYLCASSLGSRAGSEAFFGQGTRLTVV.

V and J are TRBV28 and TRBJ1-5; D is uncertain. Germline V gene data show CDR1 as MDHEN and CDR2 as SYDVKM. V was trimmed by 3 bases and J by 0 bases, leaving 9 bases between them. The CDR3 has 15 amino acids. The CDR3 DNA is TGTGCCAGCAGTTTTATTCCCCTTAGCAATCAGCCCCAGCATTTT. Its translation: CASSFIPLSNQPQHF.

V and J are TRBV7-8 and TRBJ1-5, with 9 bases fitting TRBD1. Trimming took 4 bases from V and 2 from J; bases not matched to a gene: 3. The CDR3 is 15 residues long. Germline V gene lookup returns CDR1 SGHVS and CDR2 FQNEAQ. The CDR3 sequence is CASSSQGAGNQPQHF. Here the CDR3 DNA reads TGTGCCAGCAGCTCACAGGGGGCTGGCAATCAGCCCCAGCATTTT.

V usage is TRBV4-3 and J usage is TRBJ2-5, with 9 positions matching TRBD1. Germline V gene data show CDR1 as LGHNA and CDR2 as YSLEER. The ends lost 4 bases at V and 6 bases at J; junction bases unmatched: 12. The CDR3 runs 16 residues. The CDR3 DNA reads TGCGCCAGCAGCCCATCGGGGTCGGGGACAGGGAAGACCCAGTACTTC. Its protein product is CASSPSGSGTGKTQYF.

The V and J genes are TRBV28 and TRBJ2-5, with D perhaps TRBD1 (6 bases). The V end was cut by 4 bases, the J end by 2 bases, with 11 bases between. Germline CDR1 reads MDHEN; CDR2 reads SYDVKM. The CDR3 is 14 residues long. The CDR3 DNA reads TGTGCCAGCAGTTCGATAAGGGGGCAAGAGACCCAGTACTTC. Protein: CASSSIRGQETQYF.

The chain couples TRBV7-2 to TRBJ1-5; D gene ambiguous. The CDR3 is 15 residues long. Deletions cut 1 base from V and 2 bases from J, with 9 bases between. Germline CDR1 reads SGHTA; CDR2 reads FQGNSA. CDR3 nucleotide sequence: TGTGCCAGCAGCTTAGACGGTTTAGGCAATCAGCCCCAGCATTTT. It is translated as CASSLDGLGNQPQHF.

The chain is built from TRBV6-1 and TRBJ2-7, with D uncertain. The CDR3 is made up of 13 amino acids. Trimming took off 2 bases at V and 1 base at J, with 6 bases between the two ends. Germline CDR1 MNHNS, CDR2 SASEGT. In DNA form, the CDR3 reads TGTGCCAGCAGTGAAAACGGTTCCTACGAGCAGTACTTC. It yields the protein CASSENGSYEQYF.